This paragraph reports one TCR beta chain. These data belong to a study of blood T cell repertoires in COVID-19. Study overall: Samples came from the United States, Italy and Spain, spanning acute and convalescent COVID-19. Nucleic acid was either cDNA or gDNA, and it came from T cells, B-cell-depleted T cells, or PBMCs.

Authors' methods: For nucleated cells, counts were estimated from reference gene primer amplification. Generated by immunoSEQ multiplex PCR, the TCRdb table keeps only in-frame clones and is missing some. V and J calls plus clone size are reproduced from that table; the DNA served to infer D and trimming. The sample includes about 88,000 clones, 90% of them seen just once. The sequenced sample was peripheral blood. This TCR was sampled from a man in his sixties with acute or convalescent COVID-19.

The CDR3 DNA follows: TGTGCCAGCAGCTCTCTTACCTCCTGGAGCTCTGGAAACACCATATATTTT. Translation gives CASSSLTSWSSGNTIYF. The chain recombines TRBV7-9 with TRBJ1-3; D is undetermined. Trimming cost V 4 bases and J 0 bases, with 16 bases left between them. The CDR3 length is 17 residues. CDR1 is SEHNR and CDR2 is FQNEAQ in the germline V gene (reference sequence).